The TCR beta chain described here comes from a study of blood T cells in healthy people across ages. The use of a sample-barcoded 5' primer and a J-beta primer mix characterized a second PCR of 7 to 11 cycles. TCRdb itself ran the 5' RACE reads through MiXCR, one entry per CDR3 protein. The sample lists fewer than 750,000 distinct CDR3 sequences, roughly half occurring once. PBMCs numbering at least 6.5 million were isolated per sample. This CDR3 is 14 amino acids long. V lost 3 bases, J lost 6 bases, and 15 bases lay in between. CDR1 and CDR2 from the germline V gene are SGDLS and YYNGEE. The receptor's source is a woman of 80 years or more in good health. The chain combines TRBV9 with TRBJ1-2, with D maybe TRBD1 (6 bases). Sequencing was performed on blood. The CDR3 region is CASSARTVGDGYTF. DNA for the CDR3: TGTGCCAGCAGCGCCCGGACAGTTGGGGATGGCTACACCTTC. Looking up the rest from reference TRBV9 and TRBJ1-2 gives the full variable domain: DSGVTQTPKHLITATGQRVTLRCSPRSGDLSVYWYQQSLDQGLQFLIQYYNGEERAKGNILERFSAQQFPDLHSELNLSSLELGDSALYFCASSARTVGDGYTFGSGTRLTVV.